This T cell receptor (beta chain) was sequenced in a study of T-cell reconstitution after alpha-beta-depleted transplantation in children. CDR3 length: 15 amino acids. V lost 2 bases, J lost 6 bases, and 15 bases lay in between. Per the germline V gene, CDR1 is SGHDT and CDR2 is YYEEEE. It was with unique molecular identifiers that the TCRbeta library was prepared. MiXCR, applied by TCRdb to the PCR reads, yields one record per CDR3 protein. The sample holds about 200,000 distinct CDR3 sequences; roughly 14% are singletons and the top ten take around 14%. At least ten counts were recorded for this clonotype.

Sample: PBMCs from the stem cell graft donor, taken from the stem cell graft. This chain links TRBV5-6 with TRBJ2-1, with a possible D match to TRBD2 (5 bases). The clonotype comes from a human donor who donated a stem cell graft to a child with acute lymphoblastic leukemia. The CDR3 bases are TGTGCCAGCAGCTTCCAATTGGACTGGATCAATGAGCAGTTCTTC. It yields the protein CASSFQLDWINEQFF.